The sequence of this T cell receptor (beta chain) was determined in a study of control samples from healthy donors and cancer patients. The repertoire was sequenced with immunoSEQ multiplex PCR; TCRdb's copy has only in-frame clones and lacks some. The sample has 130,000 to 150,000 clones, roughly 89% seen once. The CDR3 loop spans 15 amino acids. CDR1 is LGHNA, CDR2 YSLEER, per germline. Deletions cut 1 base from V and 4 bases from J, with 13 bases between. This clonotype originated in a man aged 25-45 years in good health. The chain links TRBV4-3 to TRBJ1-2; no definite D call. The sequenced sample consisted of blood. The CDR3 region is CASSQGTALAYGYTF. The CDR3 DNA is TGCGCCAGCAGCCAAGGAACAGCTCTGGCCTATGGCTACACCTTC.